The 18 T cell receptor beta chains given below trace back to one sample, sequenced in a study of OX40 agonist ivuxolimab in advanced cancers. Using immunoSEQ multiplex PCR, the repertoire was profiled, and TCRdb retains in-frame clones only, with some absent. Of 77,000 or so clones in the sample, 90% were seen once. The sequences come from CD4+ or CD8+ T cells sorted from blood, collected in a trial of the OX40 agonist ivuxolimab. The receptors here all came from an adult with an advanced solid tumor such as melanoma, head and neck, liver or kidney cancer.

The gene calls are TRBV5-6 and TRBJ2-1; the D is unclear. The CDR3 has 12 residues. V lost 1 base and J 10 bases, leaving 9 bases between the germline ends. Germline V gene sequence: CDR1 SGHDT, CDR2 YYEEEE. This CDR3 reads CASSLNSREQFF. The CDR3 DNA is TGTGCCAGCAGCTTGAATTCCCGGGAGCAGTTCTTC.

This chain connects TRBV28 to TRBJ1-4, with TRBD1 matching over 8 bases. J lost 8 bases, V lost 6 bases, and 11 bases had no gene match. This CDR3 spans 15 amino acids. Looked up from germline, CDR1 is MDHEN and CDR2 is SYDVKM. The CDR3 bases are TGTGCCAGCAGCCTCAGGACAGGGTCTTGGGAAAAACTGTTTTTT. It specifies CASSLRTGSWEKLFF.

The gene calls are TRBV11-2 and TRBJ2-7, with D uncertain. The CDR3 length is 11 residues. Germline-derived CDR1 and CDR2 are SGHAT and FQNNGV. V was trimmed by 2 bases and J by 4 bases, leaving 3 bases between them. The CDR3 loop reads CASSLWYEQYF. The CDR3 bases are TGTGCCAGCAGCTTATGGTACGAGCAGTACTTC. Drawing the rest from reference TRBV11-2 and TRBJ2-7, the complete variable domain is EAGVAQSPRYKIIEKRQSVAFWCNPISGHATLYWYQQILGQGPKLLIQFQNNGVVDDSQLPKDRFSAERLKGVDSTLKIQPAKLEDSAVYLCASSLWYEQYFGPGTRLTVT.

The chain couples TRBV23-1 to TRBJ2-3, with 7 bases fitting TRBD2. Being an ORF, TRBV23-1 has a function that is uncertain. J was trimmed by 4 bases and V by 7 bases; bases with no gene match: 8. This CDR3 spans 14 amino acids. This chain's CDR3 is CASKLRGESDTQYF. The CDR3 bases are TGCGCCAGCAAACTCCGGGGGGAGTCAGATACGCAGTATTTT.

The chain joins TRBV18 to TRBJ1-1, with D maybe TRBD1 (5 bases). V was pared by 2 bases and J by 1 base, with 11 bases between. CDR1 KGHSH and CDR2 LQKENI come from the germline V gene. The CDR3 totals 15 residues. The CDR3 sequence: CASSPRGAENTEAFF. CDR3 nucleotides: TGTGCCAGCTCACCAAGAGGGGCCGAGAACACTGAAGCTTTCTTT.

The rearrangement uses TRBV28 and TRBJ2-1; TRBD2 aligns across 10 bases. This CDR3 region has 16 residues. J gave up 6 bases and V 3 bases, and 8 bases lay outside the gene matches. Germline-derived CDR1 and CDR2 are MDHEN and SYDVKM. CDR3 in DNA: TGTGCCAGCAGTTTTGGGAGCGGGGGGGGCCGCAATGAGCAGTTCTTC. Protein sequence: CASSFGSGGGRNEQFF.

This chain joins TRBV4-1 and TRBJ2-4; tentatively, D is TRBD1 (6 bases). This CDR3 is built from 17 residues. Trimming removed 0 bases from V and 3 bases from J, with 15 bases in between. Germline lookup yields CDR1 MGHRA and CDR2 YSYEKL. The CDR3 reads CASSQDPSRTDKNIQYF. The CDR3 region has the DNA TGCGCCAGCAGCCAAGACCCCTCGAGGACAGACAAAAACATTCAGTACTTC.

CDR3 bases: TGTGCCAGCAGTGCGCTACAGACCTACGAGCAGTACTTC. It translates to CASSALQTYEQYF. This chain links TRBV5-8 with TRBJ2-7; no definite D call. The V gene lost 5 bases and the J gene lost 2 bases, with 11 bases spanning the gap. The CDR3 is made up of 13 amino acids. CDR1 and CDR2 from the germline V gene are SGHTS and YDEGEE.

The gene calls are TRBV7-2 and TRBJ2-2; tentative D call: TRBD2 (7 bases). With 6 bases removed from V and 7 bases from J, the gap between germline ends came to 12 bases. The CDR3 has 13 amino acids. Germline loops: CDR1 SGHTA, CDR2 FQGNSA. CDR3 in amino acids: CASRSGGDGELFF. The CDR3 DNA reads as TGTGCCAGCAGGTCGGGGGGCGACGGGGAGCTGTTTTTT.

The rearrangement links TRBV5-6 to TRBJ2-1, with 9 nucleotides matching TRBD2. The V gene's germline CDR1 is SGHDT and CDR2 YYEEEE. Unmatched junction bases numbered 7, after V lost 5 bases and J lost 4 bases. This CDR3 is built from 15 residues. The CDR3 coding sequence is TGTGCCAGCAGGCCGACTAGCGGACCATACAATGAGCAGTTCTTC. It codes for CASRPTSGPYNEQFF. The full variable domain, with the rest looked up from reference TRBV5-6 and TRBJ2-1, is DAGVTQSPTHLIKTRGQQVTLRCSPKSGHDTVSWYQQALGQGPQFIFQYYEEEERQRGNFPDRFSGHQFPNYSSELNVNALLLGDSALYLCASRPTSGPYNEQFFGPGTRLTVL.

The rearrangement uses TRBV28 and TRBJ2-7, with TRBD1 as a possible D gene (6 bases). With 9 bases removed from V and 3 bases from J, the gap between germline ends came to 18 bases. This CDR3 region has 14 residues. Germline V gene lookup returns CDR1 MDHEN and CDR2 SYDVKM. The CDR3: CASVLQGSNYEQYF. The DNA for the CDR3 is TGTGCCAGTGTACTACAGGGTTCCAACTACGAGCAGTACTTC.

The chain uses TRBV4-3 and TRBJ2-3, with 9 bases lining up with TRBD2. The V gene end was trimmed by 1 base and the J gene end by 4 bases; junction bases not matched to a gene: 6. CDR3 length: 16 amino acids. Germline assignment: CDR1 LGHNA and CDR2 YSLEER. DNA of the CDR3: TGCGCCAGCAGCCAAGGCGTCGCGGGGGGGTCAGATACGCAGTATTTT. It yields the protein CASSQGVAGGSDTQYF.

This chain uses TRBV2 with TRBJ2-3, with unresolved D. The length of the CDR3 is 15 residues. Germline V gives CDR1 SNHLY, CDR2 FYNNEI. V was pared by 3 bases and J by 0 bases, with 10 bases between. The CDR3, as DNA: TGTGCCAGCAGTGAGAGGACGGCGAGCACAGATACGCAGTATTTT. It specifies CASSERTASTDTQYF.

The chain uses TRBV13 and TRBJ2-2; D possibly matches TRBD1 or TRBD2 (5 bases each). The CDR3 loop spans 16 amino acids. Looked up from germline, CDR1 is PRHDT and CDR2 is FYEKMQ (reference sequence). Trimming left V 5 bases short and J 6 bases short, with 19 bases between. Here the CDR3 DNA reads TGTGCCAGCAGCAGAGGGACCCTACAGGACCCCGGGGAGCTGTTTTTT. It encodes CASSRGTLQDPGELFF.

The chain carries TRBV2 and TRBJ1-1, with a possible D match to TRBD1 (5 bases). The ends were cut back, 7 bases at V and 7 bases at J, with 16 bases in the middle. The CDR3 contains 13 residues. Germline CDR1 reads SNHLY; CDR2 reads FYNNEI. The CDR3 nucleotides read TGTGCCAGCACCGCAGGGCAGATTAATGAAGCTTTCTTT. Encoded protein: CASTAGQINEAFF.

V and J are TRBV9 and TRBJ2-2; D is perhaps TRBD2 (6 bases). The CDR3 totals 16 residues. V gave up 2 bases and J gave up 2 bases, with 13 bases separating them. CDR1 SGDLS and CDR2 YYNGEE come from the germline V gene. The CDR3 loop reads CASSVDGGSNTGELFF. The CDR3 DNA sequence: TGTGCCAGCAGCGTGGATGGGGGGAGCAACACCGGGGAGCTGTTTTTT.

This clone is a singleton in its sample. J is TRBJ2-7 and V is TRBV10-1; 8 bases fit TRBD2. The CDR3 runs to 15 residues. V gave up 1 base and J gave up 5 bases; unmatched junction bases: 7. Germline V gene sequence: CDR1 WNHNN, CDR2 SYGVQD (reference sequence). CDR3 coding DNA: TGCGCCAGCAGTGAGTTTAGCGGGATGATCGACGAGCAGTACTTC. Translated: CASSEFSGMIDEQYF.

V usage is TRBV19 and J usage is TRBJ2-3; a possible D gene is TRBD2 (6 bases). The CDR3 sequence is 16 residues long. V gave up 5 bases and J gave up 0 bases, with 15 bases separating them. Germline V gene data show CDR1 as LNHDA and CDR2 as SQIVND (reference sequence). CDR3 residues: CASSAPFSGSTDTQYF. For the CDR3, the DNA is TGTGCCAGTAGTGCACCCTTCAGCGGGAGCACAGATACGCAGTATTTT. The variable domain in full, with the rest retrieved from reference TRBV19 and TRBJ2-3, is DGGITQSPKYLFRKEGQNVTLSCEQNLNHDAMYWYRQDPGQGLRLIYYSQIVNDFQKGDIAEGYSVSREKKESFPLTVTSAQKNPTAFYLCASSAPFSGSTDTQYFGPGTRLTVL.